The entry below gives a single TCR beta chain sequence along with its context. Its antigen is currently not known. No much larger clone is present one base from it, and per-base qualities are unavailable. Trimming costs V 9 bases and J 1 base, and their ends lie 11 bases apart. The CDR3, cysteine through phenylalanine, is 13 amino acids long. Of all the DNA, just the CDR3 is kept, 39 bases in frame from base 1. From the germline V gene, CDR1 is KGHDR and CDR2 is SFDVKD. Whole blood was collected in K2EDTA tubes by collaborating institutions according to the institutions' own protocols. For TCRbeta analysis, collaborator samples were shipped as frozen whole blood, as isolated PBMCs, or as DNA extracted from either sample type. The sample originates from a study of blood T cell repertoires in COVID-19 (dated by TCRdb to about 2020). Study-level background: Samples covering the acute and convalescent phases of COVID-19 were provided by collaborators in the United States, Italy and Spain. The prospective study material was composed of cDNA or gDNA derived from T cells, B-cell-depleted T cells, or PBMCs. Subjects who had been exposed to COVID-19, were actively infected with it, or had recovered from it provided the deeply sampled blood TCRbeta repertoires that made up the dataset. The repertoires were made available in a free public database intended to serve as a resource for research on the immune response to SARS-CoV-2. The samples were drawn from the first 160 participants of the ongoing ImmuneRACE study and from under 1,500 subjects provided by 6 global collaborators. Sample metadata almost always included a de-identified subject ID, COVID-19 status, age in years and sex. Where available, HLA class I and class II types were taken from metadata supplied by the sample provider and were not determined by assay-based typing. Study-wide findings and limitations: How much clinical and demographic metadata was included differed by source and by participant, and the metadata was provided uncurated.

TCRbeta CDR3 regions were amplified from genomic DNA by means of the immunoSEQ Assay, a bias-controlled multiplex PCR. Regarding the original processing steps: Within the assay, amplification of reference gene primers was used to estimate how many nucleated cells each sample contained. To quantify the absolute abundance of each unique TCRbeta CDR3 rearrangement, sequence reads were collapsed and filtered. For each sample, productive Simpson clonality was calculated as the square root of Simpson's diversity index across productive rearrangements. The immuneACCESS repertoire file appears here via TCRdb, limited to in-frame rearrangements. These files lack a portion of the clones; in checked studies, under half of the deficit traces to unresolved V genes, and the cause of the others is not known. The V and J calls and the clone size are those of that table, but D and trimming were determined from the DNA. The sample profile shows 95,000 to 100,000 clones; 84% of them were found once. The ten largest make up approximately 25% of the sample.

The sequenced sample was peripheral blood. This TCR was sampled from a human donor in a cohort sampled during active COVID-19. The chain employs TRBV24-1 and TRBJ1-2, with TRBD1 as a weak D call on 5 bases. The CDR3 loop reads CATSQGGNYGYTF. The nucleotide sequence is given as TGTGCCACCTCCCAGGGCGGTAACTATGGCTACACCTTC.